This is a list of T cell receptor beta chains from one sample in a study of blood T cell repertoires in COVID-19. Profiled with immunoSEQ multiplex PCR; TCRdb holds only in-frame clones, not every one. The sample carries 300,000 to 400,000 clones, more than 75% recorded once. The material sequenced was peripheral blood. Source of these receptors: a woman aged 45 to 65 with active or convalescent COVID-19. CDR3s include the opening cysteine and the closing phenylalanine or tryptophan. Each record gives: D gene, V gene, J gene, clone size, CDR3 protein, CDR3 DNA. The D gene is left open where the match is weak. The size of a clone is reported for some rows only, either as once, few or many, or as a class for expanded clones.

D gene: TRBD1
V gene: TRBV7-6
J gene: TRBJ2-1
clone size: -
CDR3 protein: CASSFGTGDYPSYNEQFF
CDR3 DNA: TGTGCCAGCAGCTTCGGGACAGGGGACTATCCCTCCTACAATGAGCAGTTCTTC

D gene: -
V gene: TRBV5-1
J gene: TRBJ2-1
clone size: -
CDR3 protein: CASSFPGNYNEQFF
CDR3 DNA: TGCGCCAGCAGCTTTCCGGGAAACTACAATGAGCAGTTCTTC

D gene: -
V gene: TRBV9
J gene: TRBJ2-7
clone size: -
CDR3 protein: CASSVGGDSNSYEQYF
CDR3 DNA: TGTGCCAGCAGCGTAGGCGGGGACTCGAACTCCTACGAGCAGTACTTC

D gene: TRBD1
V gene: TRBV7-7
J gene: TRBJ2-1
clone size: -
CDR3 protein: CASSLGGTGYNEQFF
CDR3 DNA: TGTGCTAGCAGCTTAGGCGGGACAGGGTACAATGAGCAGTTCTTC

D gene: -
V gene: TRBV29-1
J gene: TRBJ1-1
clone size: -
CDR3 protein: CSVERGAAFF
CDR3 DNA: TGCAGCGTTGAAAGGGGCGCAGCTTTCTTT

D gene: TRBD1
V gene: TRBV24-1
J gene: TRBJ1-2
clone size: -
CDR3 protein: CASSGQANYGYTF
CDR3 DNA: TGTGCCAGTTCGGGACAGGCTAACTATGGCTACACCTTC

D gene: TRBD2
V gene: TRBV7-3
J gene: TRBJ2-1
clone size: -
CDR3 protein: CASSSGTSGRDEQFF
CDR3 DNA: TGTGCCAGCAGCTCCGGGACTAGCGGGAGGGATGAGCAGTTCTTC

D gene: -
V gene: TRBV5-4
J gene: TRBJ2-1
clone size: once
CDR3 protein: CASSPGGTNEQFF
CDR3 DNA: TGTGCCAGCAGTCCAGGAGGGACCAATGAGCAGTTCTTC

D gene: TRBD2
V gene: TRBV9
J gene: TRBJ2-1
clone size: -
CDR3 protein: CASSANSGSSYNEQFF
CDR3 DNA: TGTGCCAGCAGCGCCAATAGCGGGAGCTCCTACAATGAGCAGTTCTTC

D gene: -
V gene: TRBV7-2
J gene: TRBJ2-3
clone size: once
CDR3 protein: CASSFREDTQYF
CDR3 DNA: TGTGCCAGCAGCTTTCGGGAAGATACGCAGTATTTT

D gene: -
V gene: TRBV28
J gene: TRBJ1-1
clone size: -
CDR3 protein: CASSLSQGTFMNTEAFF
CDR3 DNA: TGTGCCAGCAGTTTATCGCAGGGAACCTTTATGAACACTGAAGCTTTCTTT

D gene: -
V gene: TRBV27
J gene: TRBJ1-5
clone size: once
CDR3 protein: CASSAGQINQPQHF
CDR3 DNA: TGTGCCAGCAGTGCCGGACAGATCAATCAGCCCCAGCATTTT

D gene: -
V gene: TRBV14
J gene: TRBJ2-1
clone size: few
CDR3 protein: CASSQYGNEQFF
CDR3 DNA: TGTGCCAGCAGCCAATACGGCAATGAGCAGTTCTTC

D gene: -
V gene: TRBV19
J gene: TRBJ1-1
clone size: once
CDR3 protein: CASKTRAFENTEAFF
CDR3 DNA: TGTGCCAGTAAAACCAGGGCGTTTGAGAACACTGAAGCTTTCTTT

D gene: TRBD1
V gene: TRBV14
J gene: TRBJ1-6
clone size: -
CDR3 protein: CASSQGDRVGSPLHF
CDR3 DNA: TGTGCCAGCAGCCAAGGCGACAGGGTCGGTTCACCCCTCCACTTT

D gene: -
V gene: TRBV19
J gene: TRBJ1-5
clone size: once
CDR3 protein: CASSANRAQPQHF
CDR3 DNA: TGTGCCAGTAGTGCCAACAGGGCCCAGCCCCAGCATTTT

D gene: TRBD2
V gene: TRBV5-6
J gene: TRBJ2-7
clone size: -
CDR3 protein: CASSPLRGSSYEQYF
CDR3 DNA: TGTGCCAGCAGCCCGTTGCGGGGGAGCTCCTACGAGCAGTACTTC

D gene: -
V gene: TRBV7-9
J gene: TRBJ2-2
clone size: -
CDR3 protein: CASSSWRTANTGELFF
CDR3 DNA: TGTGCCAGCAGCTCATGGAGGACAGCGAACACCGGGGAGCTGTTTTTT

D gene: TRBD2
V gene: TRBV28
J gene: TRBJ2-7
clone size: -
CDR3 protein: CASGRVGGSYEQYF
CDR3 DNA: TGTGCCAGCGGGAGGGTAGGCGGGTCCTACGAGCAGTACTTC

D gene: -
V gene: TRBV27
J gene: TRBJ2-1
clone size: -
CDR3 protein: CASSLAEPGIWFF
CDR3 DNA: TGTGCCAGCAGTTTAGCGGAGCCGGGTATATGGTTCTTC

D gene: -
V gene: TRBV7-9
J gene: TRBJ2-7
clone size: -
CDR3 protein: CASSLDSTSYEQYF
CDR3 DNA: TGTGCCAGCAGCTTAGACTCAACCTCCTACGAGCAGTACTTC

D gene: -
V gene: TRBV10-1
J gene: TRBJ1-2
clone size: -
CDR3 protein: CANLNRPTF
CDR3 DNA: TGCGCCAACCTAAACCGCCCCACCTTC

D gene: -
V gene: TRBV3-1/TRBV3-2
J gene: TRBJ2-3
clone size: few
CDR3 protein: CASSQNRARDTDTQYF
CDR3 DNA: TGTGCCAGCAGCCAGAATCGGGCCAGGGACACAGATACGCAGTATTTT

D gene: -
V gene: TRBV9
J gene: TRBJ2-2
clone size: -
CDR3 protein: CASSTSIHTGELFF
CDR3 DNA: TGTGCCAGCAGCACTAGTATCCACACCGGGGAGCTGTTTTTT

D gene: -
V gene: TRBV3-1/TRBV3-2
J gene: TRBJ2-5
clone size: -
CDR3 protein: CASTQRGLEETQYF
CDR3 DNA: TGTGCCAGCACCCAGAGGGGACTCGAAGAGACCCAGTACTTC

D gene: TRBD2
V gene: TRBV5-1
J gene: TRBJ2-7
clone size: -
CDR3 protein: CASRPGTSLSYEQYF
CDR3 DNA: TGCGCCAGCAGGCCCGGGACTAGCCTCTCCTACGAGCAGTACTTC

D gene: -
V gene: TRBV30
J gene: TRBJ2-7
clone size: -
CDR3 protein: CAWSRGSYEQYF
CDR3 DNA: TGTGCCTGGAGCCGGGGGTCCTACGAGCAGTACTTC

D gene: TRBD1
V gene: TRBV2
J gene: TRBJ2-1
clone size: few
CDR3 protein: CASSNRGNRYNEQFF
CDR3 DNA: TGTGCCAGCAGCAACAGGGGCAATCGATACAATGAGCAGTTCTTC

D gene: TRBD1
V gene: TRBV6-5
J gene: TRBJ1-2
clone size: -
CDR3 protein: CASSLTGQTNYGYTF
CDR3 DNA: TGTGCCAGCAGTCTAACGGGACAGACTAACTATGGCTACACCTTC

D gene: -
V gene: TRBV29-1
J gene: TRBJ1-2
clone size: -
CDR3 protein: CSVGRQVANYGYTF
CDR3 DNA: TGCAGCGTTGGTCGACAGGTAGCTAACTATGGCTACACCTTC

D gene: TRBD2
V gene: TRBV10-3
J gene: TRBJ2-2
clone size: -
CDR3 protein: CAISMTSGENTGELFF
CDR3 DNA: TGTGCCATCAGCATGACTAGCGGGGAGAACACCGGGGAGCTGTTTTTT

D gene: TRBD1
V gene: TRBV24-1
J gene: TRBJ1-3
clone size: -
CDR3 protein: CATSDSRQGQGNTIYF
CDR3 DNA: TGTGCCACCAGTGATTCGAGACAGGGACAGGGAAACACCATATATTTT

D gene: TRBD1
V gene: TRBV7-9
J gene: TRBJ2-5
clone size: -
CDR3 protein: CASSPSIGTGVETQYF
CDR3 DNA: TGTGCCAGCAGCCCCTCTATCGGGACAGGGGTAGAGACCCAGTACTTC

D gene: -
V gene: TRBV5-8
J gene: TRBJ1-5
clone size: -
CDR3 protein: CASSLALGLGNQPQHF
CDR3 DNA: TGTGCCAGCAGCTTGGCCTTGGGGCTGGGCAATCAGCCCCAGCATTTT

D gene: TRBD1
V gene: TRBV7-9
J gene: TRBJ1-1
clone size: -
CDR3 protein: CASSPEQGANTEAFF
CDR3 DNA: TGTGCCAGCAGTCCCGAACAGGGGGCGAACACTGAAGCTTTCTTT

D gene: -
V gene: TRBV13
J gene: TRBJ1-3
clone size: -
CDR3 protein: CASSSSEDSGNTIYF
CDR3 DNA: TGTGCCAGCAGCTCGTCAGAGGACTCTGGAAACACCATATATTTT

D gene: -
V gene: TRBV29-1
J gene: TRBJ2-1
clone size: -
CDR3 protein: CSWTFQYNEQFF
CDR3 DNA: TGCAGCTGGACTTTTCAGTACAATGAGCAGTTCTTC

D gene: -
V gene: TRBV9
J gene: TRBJ1-6
clone size: -
CDR3 protein: CASSVDEDSGSPLHF
CDR3 DNA: TGTGCCAGCAGCGTAGACGAGGATTCTGGTTCACCCCTCCACTTT

D gene: TRBD1
V gene: TRBV5-1
J gene: TRBJ1-2
clone size: -
CDR3 protein: CASSLDRGYGGYTF
CDR3 DNA: TGCGCCAGCAGCCTAGACAGGGGGTATGGCGGCTACACCTTC

D gene: -
V gene: TRBV28
J gene: TRBJ1-5
clone size: -
CDR3 protein: CASSFYSNQPQHF
CDR3 DNA: TGTGCCAGCAGTTTTTATAGCAATCAGCCCCAGCATTTT

D gene: TRBD1
V gene: TRBV6-1
J gene: TRBJ1-5
clone size: -
CDR3 protein: CASSEETGYSNQPQHF
CDR3 DNA: TGTGCCAGCAGTGAGGAGACAGGGTATAGCAATCAGCCCCAGCATTTT

D gene: -
V gene: TRBV18
J gene: TRBJ2-5
clone size: -
CDR3 protein: CASSPLARGETQYF
CDR3 DNA: TGTGCCAGCTCACCTTTAGCCAGGGGAGAGACCCAGTACTTC

D gene: TRBD2
V gene: TRBV18
J gene: TRBJ2-7
clone size: -
CDR3 protein: CASSPGEGYEQYF
CDR3 DNA: TGTGCCAGCTCACCAGGGGAGGGGTACGAGCAGTACTTC

D gene: -
V gene: TRBV11-1
J gene: TRBJ1-2
clone size: -
CDR3 protein: CASSLNGGAVYGYTF
CDR3 DNA: TGTGCCAGCAGCTTAAATGGGGGCGCGGTCTATGGCTACACCTTC

D gene: -
V gene: TRBV2
J gene: TRBJ2-5
clone size: -
CDR3 protein: CASGRTHQETQYF
CDR3 DNA: TGTGCCAGCGGCCGGACTCACCAAGAGACCCAGTACTTC

D gene: TRBD1
V gene: TRBV7-9
J gene: TRBJ2-2
clone size: -
CDR3 protein: CASSSDSYRGANTGELFF
CDR3 DNA: TGTGCCAGCAGCTCCGATAGCTACAGGGGCGCGAACACCGGGGAGCTGTTTTTT

D gene: -
V gene: TRBV28
J gene: TRBJ2-3
clone size: -
CDR3 protein: CASSRLETTDTQYF
CDR3 DNA: TGTGCCAGCAGTCGACTAGAAACCACAGATACGCAGTATTTT

D gene: TRBD2
V gene: TRBV28
J gene: TRBJ2-5
clone size: -
CDR3 protein: CASMESGTNKETQYF
CDR3 DNA: TGTGCCAGCATGGAGAGCGGGACGAATAAAGAGACCCAGTACTTC

D gene: TRBD2
V gene: TRBV11-2
J gene: TRBJ2-1
clone size: few
CDR3 protein: CASSLGWVSGGRSYNEQFF
CDR3 DNA: TGTGCCAGCAGCCTAGGGTGGGTTAGCGGGGGCCGCTCCTACAATGAGCAGTTCTTC

D gene: TRBD2
V gene: TRBV7-3
J gene: TRBJ2-3
clone size: -
CDR3 protein: CASSLSGRAEDTQYF
CDR3 DNA: TGTGCCAGCAGCTTAAGCGGGAGGGCTGAAGATACGCAGTATTTT

D gene: TRBD1
V gene: TRBV7-9
J gene: TRBJ1-4
clone size: -
CDR3 protein: CASSPGQDTTNEKLFF
CDR3 DNA: TGTGCCAGCAGCCCCGGACAGGACACAACTAATGAAAAACTGTTTTTT